This T cell receptor (beta chain) derives from a study of shared clonotypes between healthy human individuals. Original handling: Filtering differed, since immunoSEQ gave only junction sequences and no quality scores. The repertoire was sequenced with immunoSEQ multiplex PCR; TCRdb's copy has only in-frame clones and lacks some. That table gives V, J and clone size, and the DNA gave D and trimming. Of about 2 million clones in the sample, 95% were seen once. There are 17 residues in the CDR3. Trimming at V came to 6 bases and at J to 0 bases, leaving 10 bases not matched to a gene. Looked up from germline, CDR1 is LNHDA and CDR2 is SQIVND (reference sequence). This clone is a singleton in its sample. Antigen unknown. Caucasian adults living in Nashville, Tennessee, provided all samples. General study points: Non-shared clonotypes had lower generation probabilities than those shared by all four donors.

The source of this sequence is a man between 18 and 29 years old in good health. Specimen: naive CD4+ T cells sorted from blood. The subset is: CD45RA+ positively selected. The rearrangement joins TRBV19 to TRBJ1-5, with 8 bases matching TRBD1. The CDR3 DNA is TGTGCCAGTAGAACATTCGGGACAGGCATTAGCAATCAGCCCCAGCATTTT. Translation: CASRTFGTGISNQPQHF.